This TCR beta chain derives from a study of identical twins. Study-wide findings and caveats: Possibly, invariant MAIT and iNKT cells partly confounded zero-insertion analyses. For out-of-frame alpha sequences shared by twins, low generation probability was in excess.

This clonotype turned up a few times. Its antigen is unidentified. TCRdb fed the 5' RACE reads into MiXCR, producing one record per CDR3 protein. Seen here are about 1.7 million distinct CDR3 sequences, more than 30% observed once, and the top ten hold over 0.25%. This CDR3 has 13 residues. Trimming shortened V by 3 bases and J by 4 bases, and 9 bases separated the two germline ends. Germline V gives CDR1 LGHDT, CDR2 YNNKEL (reference sequence). This chain connects TRBV3-1 to TRBJ1-1, with D unclear. The material sequenced was cord blood. This TCR derives from a newborn girl in good health. This CDR3 reads CASSQERRTEAFF. CDR3 coding DNA: TGTGCCAGCAGCCAGGAGCGCCGCACTGAAGCTTTCTTT. Complete variable domain (other parts from reference TRBV3-1 and TRBJ1-1): DTAVSQTPKYLVTQMGNDKSIKCEQNLGHDTMYWYKQDSKKFLKIMFSYNNKELIINETVPNRFSPKSPDKAHLNLHINSLELGDSAVYFCASSQERRTEAFFGQGTRLTVV.